These T cell receptor beta chains were read from a single sample in a study of shared clonotypes between healthy human individuals. Assay used: immunoSEQ multiplex PCR; TCRdb lists only in-frame clones, some missing. The table lists roughly 1 million clones, approximately 68% of them singletons. Sequencing used memory CD4+ T cells sorted from blood. Source of these receptors: a man younger than 35 in good health. Both conserved end residues are part of each CDR3. Fields, in order: J gene, V gene, clone size, D gene, CDR3 protein, CDR3 DNA. D genes are given only for firm matches. Rows may omit the clone size; those that give it use once, few, many or a size class.

>TRBJ2-7|TRBV5-1|NA|TRBD1
CASSLAVGQGTYEQYF
TGCGCCAGCAGCTTGGCCGTGGGACAGGGCACCTACGAGCAGTACTTC
>TRBJ1-1|TRBV7-8|NA|TRBD1
CASSLLRDRMNTEAFF
TGTGCCAGCAGCTTATTGAGGGACAGAATGAACACTGAAGCTTTCTTT
>TRBJ2-3|TRBV5-4|NA|NA
CASSLDLADTQYF
TGTGCCAGCAGCTTGGACCTAGCAGATACGCAGTATTTT
>TRBJ2-5|TRBV7-2|NA|NA
CASSLRPGQETQYF
TGTGCCAGCAGCTTAAGGCCGGGCCAAGAGACCCAGTACTTC
>TRBJ1-2|TRBV6-6|NA|NA
CASSYLNREGGYTF
TGTGCCAGCAGTTACTTAAACAGGGAAGGGGGCTACACCTTC
>TRBJ2-5|TRBV9|NA|NA
CASSPQVGVGETQYF
TGTGCCAGCAGCCCCCAGGTCGGAGTTGGAGAGACCCAGTACTTC
>TRBJ1-5|TRBV19|NA|NA
CASSNGQRGNQPQHF
TGTGCCAGTAGTAATGGACAGAGGGGCAATCAGCCCCAGCATTTT
>TRBJ2-1|TRBV2|NA|TRBD2
CASSEPSGRSNEQFF
TGTGCCAGCAGTGAACCTAGCGGGAGGTCGAATGAGCAGTTCTTC
>TRBJ1-5|TRBV10-2|NA|NA
CASSEGGRQPQHF
TGCGCCAGCAGTGAGGGGGGACGTCAGCCCCAGCATTTT
>TRBJ1-1|TRBV7-8|NA|TRBD1
CASSLGAGGTEAFF
TGTGCCAGCAGCTTAGGGGCAGGGGGCACTGAAGCTTTCTTT
>TRBJ2-7|TRBV6-5|NA|NA
CASRNSGATYEQYF
TGTGCCAGCAGAAACAGCGGTGCGACCTACGAGCAGTACTTC
>TRBJ1-2|TRBV14|NA|NA
CASSQGDRNYGYTF
TGTGCCAGCAGCCAAGGAGACAGGAACTATGGCTACACCTTC
>TRBJ2-2|TRBV4-3|NA|NA
CASSLQPAGLNTGELFF
TGCGCCAGCAGCCTCCAACCCGCCGGGCTGAACACCGGGGAGCTGTTTTTT
>TRBJ1-1|TRBV19|NA|NA
CASAVSQGTEAFF
TGTGCCAGCGCTGTTAGCCAGGGAACTGAAGCTTTCTTT
>TRBJ1-2|TRBV19|once|NA
CASSINSNYGYTF
TGTGCCAGTAGTATCAACAGTAACTATGGCTACACCTTC
>TRBJ2-5|TRBV4-1|NA|NA
CASSQDGSVTIETQYF
TGCGCCAGCAGCCAAGACGGCTCTGTTACCATCGAGACCCAGTACTTC
>TRBJ2-1|TRBV2|NA|NA
CASKGGSINEQFF
TGTGCCAGCAAGGGCGGCAGTATAAATGAGCAGTTCTTC
>TRBJ1-2|TRBV28|NA|NA
CASGGGRSGYTF
TGTGCCAGCGGAGGAGGTCGCTCTGGCTACACCTTC
>TRBJ1-6|TRBV7-2|many|TRBD1
CASRFSGGGNSPLHF
TGTGCCAGCAGGTTCTCAGGGGGGGGTAATTCACCCCTCCACTTT
>TRBJ1-1|TRBV6-5|NA|TRBD1
CASKVDPDREAFF
TGTGCCAGCAAAGTCGACCCGGACAGGGAAGCTTTCTTT
>TRBJ1-5|TRBV2|once|NA
CASSGQKSNQPQHF
TGTGCCAGCAGCGGACAGAAAAGCAATCAGCCCCAGCATTTT
>TRBJ2-3|TRBV2|NA|TRBD2
CASRRLAGGTDTQYF
TGTGCCAGCAGGAGACTAGCGGGAGGTACAGATACGCAGTATTTT
>TRBJ1-2|TRBV19|NA|TRBD1
CASSPQDRPYGYTF
TGTGCCAGTAGTCCCCAGGACAGGCCCTATGGCTACACCTTC
>TRBJ1-1|TRBV5-6|NA|NA
CASSLPAGVNTEAFF
TGTGCCAGCAGCTTGCCAGCGGGTGTGAACACTGAAGCTTTCTTT
>TRBJ1-6|TRBV7-9|few|NA
CASSRLGGGSSYNSPLHF
TGTGCCAGCAGCCGGCTTGGTGGGGGCAGCTCCTATAATTCACCCCTCCACTTT
>TRBJ2-1|TRBV12-5|few|TRBD1
CASAQQGVNEQFF
TGTGCTAGTGCCCAACAGGGGGTCAATGAGCAGTTCTTC
>TRBJ2-2|TRBV27|NA|NA
CASSLGANGGELFF
TGTGCCAGCAGTCTGGGAGCCAACGGGGGGGAGCTGTTTTTT
>TRBJ2-3|TRBV10-3|NA|NA
CAISESRQVTDTQYF
TGTGCCATCAGTGAGTCTCGACAGGTCACAGATACGCAGTATTTT
>TRBJ1-2|TRBV6-1|once|TRBD1
CASSAEQGRRGYTF
TGTGCCAGCAGTGCTGAACAGGGGCGTAGAGGCTACACCTTC
>TRBJ2-7|TRBV6-1|NA|TRBD1
CATTGTGYEQYF
TGTGCCACCACTGGGACAGGCTACGAGCAGTACTTC
>TRBJ1-5|TRBV19|few|TRBD1
CASSRTGIKSNQPQHF
TGTGCCAGTAGTCGGACAGGGATCAAGAGCAATCAGCCCCAGCATTTT
>TRBJ2-7|TRBV5-6|NA|TRBD1
CASSRQGAREQYF
TGTGCCAGCAGCCGACAGGGGGCGAGAGAGCAGTACTTC
>TRBJ1-2|TRBV11-2|NA|NA
CASSGKAGYYGYTF
TGTGCCAGCAGCGGGAAGGCAGGCTACTATGGCTACACCTTC
>TRBJ1-5|TRBV6-6|NA|TRBD1
CASTSMTGGGQPQHF
TGTGCCAGCACTTCGATGACAGGGGGGGGCCAGCCCCAGCATTTT
>TRBJ2-5|TRBV5-1|once|NA
CASSGGKETQYF
TGCGCCAGCAGCGGCGGGAAAGAGACCCAGTACTTC
>TRBJ2-4|TRBV9|NA|NA
CASSGGENIQYF
TGTGCCAGCAGCGGAGGGGAAAACATTCAGTACTTC
>TRBJ1-2|TRBV19|NA|NA
CASSDMGASNYGYTF
TGTGCCAGTAGTGACATGGGGGCATCCAACTATGGCTACACCTTC
>TRBJ1-2|TRBV7-2|NA|NA
CASSLGMRRGYTF
TGTGCCAGCAGCTTAGGAATGAGAAGGGGCTACACCTTC
>TRBJ2-5|TRBV5-4|NA|NA
CASSFYGTQKGETQYF
TGTGCCAGCAGCTTCTACGGGACCCAAAAGGGAGAGACCCAGTACTTC
>TRBJ2-7|TRBV5-1|many|NA
CASSFSDSSYEQYF
TGCGCCAGCAGCTTCTCAGATTCCTCCTACGAGCAGTACTTC
>TRBJ1-5|TRBV4-1|NA|NA
CASSRHQDSNQPQHF
TGCGCCAGCAGCCGGCACCAGGATAGCAATCAGCCCCAGCATTTT
>TRBJ1-4|TRBV7-2|NA|NA
CASSPTTATNEKLFF
TGTGCCAGCAGCCCAACGACGGCAACTAATGAAAAACTGTTTTTT
>TRBJ2-7|TRBV30|NA|NA
CAWSGRRGPAFNEQYF
TGTGCCTGGAGCGGGAGACGGGGGCCTGCTTTCAACGAGCAGTACTTC
>TRBJ1-6|TRBV10-3|few|NA
CASVGAGNSPLHF
TGTGCCTCCGTCGGGGCGGGCAATTCACCCCTCCACTTT
>TRBJ1-2|TRBV7-3|NA|NA
CASSGGSRFGYGYTF
TGTGCCAGCAGTGGGGGCTCGAGGTTTGGCTATGGCTACACCTTC
>TRBJ1-5|TRBV30|NA|NA
CAWSVGDSNQPQHF
TGTGCCTGGAGTGTAGGGGACTCCAATCAGCCCCAGCATTTT
>TRBJ2-7|TRBV5-4|NA|NA
CASSQRGFSLNEQYF
TGTGCCAGCAGCCAACGGGGCTTCAGTTTGAACGAGCAGTACTTC
>TRBJ2-2|TRBV7-2|NA|NA
CASKVEALPTGELFF
TGTGCCAGCAAGGTTGAAGCCCTTCCCACCGGGGAGCTGTTTTTT